This T cell receptor (beta chain) emerged from a study of CD8 T cells in ankylosing spondylitis. The study's findings and limits: One TCR beta motif, made up of 7 or 8 highly homologous variants, appeared characteristic of ankylosing spondylitis blood.

TCRdb ran MiXCR on the 5' RACE reads and lists one entry per CDR3 protein. The table shows fewer than 250,000 distinct CDR3 sequences, with 18% occurring only once. This clonotype was counted only a few times. Its antigen is currently unknown. This CDR3 is built from 13 residues. Trimming took 2 bases from V and 6 from J, leaving 12 bases between them. The germline gives CDR1 DFQATT, CDR2 SNEGSKA (reference sequence). The V gene is TRBV20-1, the J gene TRBJ2-3; perhaps TRBD2 as D (6 bases). Material for sequencing was blood, either unsorted or a sorted T cell fraction (not recorded which). The source of this sequence is a male donor with ankylosing spondylitis. CDR3: CSARWTTLDTQYF. The CDR3 DNA reads as TGCAGTGCTAGATGGACTACGCTGGATACGCAGTATTTT.